This TCR beta chain was found in a study of blood T cell repertoires in COVID-19. Trimming removed 5 bases at V and 8 bases at J, with 12 bases between. CDR1 is SGHTA and CDR2 is FQGNSA in the germline V gene. This CDR3 spans 13 amino acids. As processed by the authors: Researchers report that nucleated cell counts were estimated from reference gene primer amplification. This table comes from immunoSEQ multiplex PCR, and its TCRdb copy is limited to in-frame clones, with some not included. That table is the source of V, J and clone size, and D and trimming were worked out from the DNA. This sample has some 150,000 clones; 75% to 90% occur once, and the top ten carry 2% to 3%.

The rearrangement links TRBV7-2 to TRBJ1-4; no clear D. The sample was peripheral blood. This receptor was obtained from a man aged 50-60 years with active COVID-19. As DNA, the CDR3 is TGTGCCAGCAGCATCCCCCCCCGGGAAAAACTGTTTTTT. Residues: CASSIPPREKLFF.